This TCR beta chain stems from a study of CD8+ T cells in alopecia areata. The authors extracted RNA and reverse transcribed it into cDNA as the sequencing template. Profiled with immunoSEQ multiplex PCR; TCRdb holds only in-frame clones, not every one. Here the sample spans some 100,000 clones, about 60% being singletons. Deletions cut 0 bases from V and 5 bases from J, with 13 bases between. The germline gives CDR1 SNHLY, CDR2 FYNNEI. There are 15 residues in the CDR3. The specimen sequenced was CD4+ T cells sorted from blood. The receptor was isolated from a human donor in good health. The chain carries TRBV2 and TRBJ2-5; D is tentatively TRBD1 or TRBD2 (5 bases each). CDR3 DNA sequence: TGTGCCAGCAGTGAAGCCGGGGCTGACGCCGAGACCCAGTACTTC. Its translation: CASSEAGADAETQYF.